This T cell receptor beta chain appears in the sequencing data of a study of cytotoxic CD8 clonotypes in ibrutinib-treated CLL. The targeted sequencing depth was 1 in 200,000 to 1 in 1 million T cells. TCRdb keeps only in-frame clones here, not all; method: immunoSEQ multiplex PCR. This sample yields over 250,000 clones, of which approximately 79% are seen a single time; around 5.1% belongs to the top ten. This clone was seen a single time. Its antigen is unidentified. Study results and limitations: Public clonotypes proved infrequent, and on treatment they shrank or remained steady.

Trimming removed 3 bases from V and 6 bases from J; junction bases left unmatched: 15. CDR1 is WSHSY and CDR2 is SAAADI in the germline V gene. The CDR3 sequence is 19 residues long. This receptor was identified in a human donor with chronic lymphocytic leukemia. The V call is TRBV10-2, the J call TRBJ2-2; 11 nucleotides align to TRBD2. The sample in question was PBMCs, obtained at disease progression, from a patient treated with ibrutinib. As DNA, the CDR3 is TGCGCCAGCAGTGACCCGACTAGCGGGATCTATCGGGGTCCCGGGGAGCTGTTTTTT. As protein: CASSDPTSGIYRGPGELFF.